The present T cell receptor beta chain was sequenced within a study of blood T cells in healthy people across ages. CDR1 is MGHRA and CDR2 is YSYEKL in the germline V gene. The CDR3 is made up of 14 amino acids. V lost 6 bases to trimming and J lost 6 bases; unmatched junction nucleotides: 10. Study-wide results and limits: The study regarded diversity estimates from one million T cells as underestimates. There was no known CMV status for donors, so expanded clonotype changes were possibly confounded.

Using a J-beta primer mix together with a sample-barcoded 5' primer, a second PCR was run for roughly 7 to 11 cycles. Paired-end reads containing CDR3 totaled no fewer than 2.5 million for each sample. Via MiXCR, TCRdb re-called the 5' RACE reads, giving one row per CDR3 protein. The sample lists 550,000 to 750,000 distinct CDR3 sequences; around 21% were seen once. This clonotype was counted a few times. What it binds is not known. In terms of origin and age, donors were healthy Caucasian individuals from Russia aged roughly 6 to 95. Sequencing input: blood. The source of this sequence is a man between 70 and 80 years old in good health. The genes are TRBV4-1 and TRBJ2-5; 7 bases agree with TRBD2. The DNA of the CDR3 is TGCGCCAGCAGTCCTTTAGCGGGTAGGCAGACCCAGTACTTC. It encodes CASSPLAGRQTQYF.